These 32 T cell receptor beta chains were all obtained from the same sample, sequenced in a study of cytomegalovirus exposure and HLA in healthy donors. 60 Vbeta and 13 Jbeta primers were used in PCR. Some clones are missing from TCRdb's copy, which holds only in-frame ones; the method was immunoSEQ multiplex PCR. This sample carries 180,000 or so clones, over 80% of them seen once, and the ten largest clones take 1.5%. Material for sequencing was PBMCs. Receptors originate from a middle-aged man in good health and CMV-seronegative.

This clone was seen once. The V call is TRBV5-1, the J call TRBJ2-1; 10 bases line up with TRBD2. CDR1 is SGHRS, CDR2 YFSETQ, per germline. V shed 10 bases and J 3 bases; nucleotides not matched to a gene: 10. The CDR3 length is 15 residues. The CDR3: CAVSLAGAHYNEQFF. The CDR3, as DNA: TGCGCCGTCTCCCTAGCGGGAGCGCACTACAATGAGCAGTTCTTC.

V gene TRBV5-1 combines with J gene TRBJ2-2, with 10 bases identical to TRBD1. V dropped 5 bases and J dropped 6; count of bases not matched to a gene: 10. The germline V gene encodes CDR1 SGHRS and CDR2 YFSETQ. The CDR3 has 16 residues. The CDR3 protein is CASRDRPGQGAGELFF. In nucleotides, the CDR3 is TGCGCCAGCAGGGATCGGCCAGGACAGGGGGCCGGGGAGCTGTTTTTT.

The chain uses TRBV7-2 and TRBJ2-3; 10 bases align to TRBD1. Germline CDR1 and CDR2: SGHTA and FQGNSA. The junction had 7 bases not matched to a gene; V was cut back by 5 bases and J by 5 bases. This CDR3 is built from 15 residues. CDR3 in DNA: TGTGCCAGCAGCACATCCGGGACAGGGGTAGATACGCAGTATTTT. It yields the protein CASSTSGTGVDTQYF. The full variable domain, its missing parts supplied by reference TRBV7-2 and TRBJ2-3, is GAGVSQSPSNKVTEKGKDVELRCDPISGHTALYWYRQSLGQGLEFLIYFQGNSAPDKSGLPSDRFSAERTGGSVSTLTIQRTQQEDSAVYLCASSTSGTGVDTQYFGPGTRLTVL.

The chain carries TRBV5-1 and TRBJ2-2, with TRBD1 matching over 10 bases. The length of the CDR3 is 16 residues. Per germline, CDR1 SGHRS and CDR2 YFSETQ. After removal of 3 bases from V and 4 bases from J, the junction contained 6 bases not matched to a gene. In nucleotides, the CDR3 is TGCGCCAGCAGCTGGGGACAGGGGCTTAGCACCGGGGAGCTGTTTTTT. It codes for CASSWGQGLSTGELFF.

The CDR3 spells CASSTGQLNEKLFF. The CDR3, as DNA: TGCGCCAGCAGCACCGGACAGCTGAATGAAAAACTGTTTTTT. The chain links TRBV5-1 to TRBJ1-4, with D possibly being TRBD1 (6 bases). The CDR3 contains 14 residues. Germline CDR1 is SGHRS and CDR2 is YFSETQ. Trimming left V 4 bases short and J 5 bases short, with 12 bases between.

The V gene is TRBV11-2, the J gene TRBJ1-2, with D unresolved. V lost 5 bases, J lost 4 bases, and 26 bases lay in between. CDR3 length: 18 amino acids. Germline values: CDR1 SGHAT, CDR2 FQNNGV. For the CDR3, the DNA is TGTGCCAGCAGCCCAATTGCGGCCGCTCCGGCTGCGTTCTATGGCTACACCTTC. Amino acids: CASSPIAAAPAAFYGYTF.

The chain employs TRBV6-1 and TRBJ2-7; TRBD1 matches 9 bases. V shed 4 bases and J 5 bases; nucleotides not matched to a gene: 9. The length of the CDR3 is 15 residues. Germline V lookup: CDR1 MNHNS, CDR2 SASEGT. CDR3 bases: TGTGCCAGCAGTGCTTCCGGGACAGGGCGCGACGAGCAGTACTTC. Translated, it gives CASSASGTGRDEQYF.

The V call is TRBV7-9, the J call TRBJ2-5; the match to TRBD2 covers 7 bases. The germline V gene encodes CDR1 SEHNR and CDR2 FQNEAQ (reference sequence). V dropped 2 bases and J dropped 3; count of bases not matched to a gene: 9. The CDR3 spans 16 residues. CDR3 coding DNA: TGTGCCAGCAGCTTAAGGTCTAGCGGAAAGAAAGAGACCCAGTACTTC. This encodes CASSLRSSGKKETQYF.

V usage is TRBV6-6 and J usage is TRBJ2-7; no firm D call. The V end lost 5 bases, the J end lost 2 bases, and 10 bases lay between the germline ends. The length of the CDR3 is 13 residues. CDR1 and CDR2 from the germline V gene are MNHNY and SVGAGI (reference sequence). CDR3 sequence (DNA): TGTGCCAGCAGTCGTGGGCCCACCTACGAGCAGTACTTC. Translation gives CASSRGPTYEQYF.

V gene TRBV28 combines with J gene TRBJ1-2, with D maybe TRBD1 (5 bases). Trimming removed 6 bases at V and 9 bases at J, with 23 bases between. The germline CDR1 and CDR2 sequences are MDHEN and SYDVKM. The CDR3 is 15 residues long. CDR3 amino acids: CASSGQGLKGYSYTF. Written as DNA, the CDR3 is TGTGCCAGCAGCGGACAAGGCCTTAAGGGGTATAGCTACACCTTC.

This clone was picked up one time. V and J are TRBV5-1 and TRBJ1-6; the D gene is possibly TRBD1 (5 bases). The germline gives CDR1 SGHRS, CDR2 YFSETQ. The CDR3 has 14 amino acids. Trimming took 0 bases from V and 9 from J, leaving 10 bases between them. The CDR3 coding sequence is TGCGCCAGCAGCTTGGGCAGGGAGGGTTCACCCCTCCACTTT. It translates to CASSLGREGSPLHF.

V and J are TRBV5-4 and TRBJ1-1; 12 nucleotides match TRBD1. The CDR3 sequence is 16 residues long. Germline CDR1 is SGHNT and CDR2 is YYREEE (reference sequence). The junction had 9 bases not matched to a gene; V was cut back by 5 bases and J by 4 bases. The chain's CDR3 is CASSEGQGAWVTEAFF. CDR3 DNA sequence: TGTGCCAGCAGTGAGGGACAGGGGGCATGGGTCACTGAAGCTTTCTTT.

The CDR3 nucleotides are TGTGCCAGCTCACCTATACAGGGGACTGAAGCTTTCTTT. This gives the protein CASSPIQGTEAFF. The V and J genes are TRBV18 and TRBJ1-1; 7 nucleotides align to TRBD1. With 3 bases clipped from V and 5 bases from J, the junction kept 3 bases outside the gene matches. The CDR3 covers 13 residues. CDR1 KGHSH and CDR2 LQKENI come from the germline V gene.

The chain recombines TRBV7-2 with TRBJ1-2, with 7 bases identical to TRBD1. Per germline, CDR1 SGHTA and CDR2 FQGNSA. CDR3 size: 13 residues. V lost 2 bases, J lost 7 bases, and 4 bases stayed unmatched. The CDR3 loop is CASSLRQGGGYTF. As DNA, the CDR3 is TGTGCCAGCAGCTTACGACAGGGAGGTGGCTACACCTTC. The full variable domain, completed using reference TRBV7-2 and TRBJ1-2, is GAGVSQSPSNKVTEKGKDVELRCDPISGHTALYWYRQSLGQGLEFLIYFQGNSAPDKSGLPSDRFSAERTGGSVSTLTIQRTQQEDSAVYLCASSLRQGGGYTFGSGTRLTVV.

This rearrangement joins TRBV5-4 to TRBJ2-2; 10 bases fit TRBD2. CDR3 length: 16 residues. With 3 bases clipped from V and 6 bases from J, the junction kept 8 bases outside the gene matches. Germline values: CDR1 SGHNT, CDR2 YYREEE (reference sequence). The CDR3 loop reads CASSSQRGGWAGELFF. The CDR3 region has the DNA TGTGCCAGCAGCTCCCAGCGGGGGGGATGGGCCGGGGAGCTGTTTTTT. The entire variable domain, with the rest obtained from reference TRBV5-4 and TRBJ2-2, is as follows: ETGVTQSPTHLIKTRGQQVTLRCSSQSGHNTVSWYQQALGQGPQFIFQYYREEENGRGNFPPRFSGLQFPNYSSELNVNALELDDSALYLCASSSQRGGWAGELFFGEGSRLTVL.

The CDR3 loop reads CASSPAGATDTQYF. In nucleotides, the CDR3 is TGTGCCAGCAGCCCTGCGGGAGCGACAGATACGCAGTATTTT. The rearrangement links TRBV7-3 to TRBJ2-3; 7 bases line up with TRBD2. The ends lost 5 bases at V and 3 bases at J; junction bases unmatched: 5. There are 14 residues in the CDR3. Germline V gene data show CDR1 as SGHTA and CDR2 as FQGTGA.

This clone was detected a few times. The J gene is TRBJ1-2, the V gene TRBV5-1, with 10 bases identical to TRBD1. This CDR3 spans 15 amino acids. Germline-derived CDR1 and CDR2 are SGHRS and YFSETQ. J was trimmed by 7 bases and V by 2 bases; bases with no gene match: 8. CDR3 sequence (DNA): TGCGCCAGCAGCTTCGAGGGGGACAGGGGCTCTGGCTACACCTTC. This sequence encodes CASSFEGDRGSGYTF.

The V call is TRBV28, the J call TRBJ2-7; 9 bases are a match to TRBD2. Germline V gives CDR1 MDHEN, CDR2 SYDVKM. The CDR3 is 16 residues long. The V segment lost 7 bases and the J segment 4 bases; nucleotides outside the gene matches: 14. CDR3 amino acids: CASTRRSGRRTYEQYF. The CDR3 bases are TGTGCCAGCACCCGGCGGAGCGGGAGGAGGACGTACGAGCAGTACTTC.

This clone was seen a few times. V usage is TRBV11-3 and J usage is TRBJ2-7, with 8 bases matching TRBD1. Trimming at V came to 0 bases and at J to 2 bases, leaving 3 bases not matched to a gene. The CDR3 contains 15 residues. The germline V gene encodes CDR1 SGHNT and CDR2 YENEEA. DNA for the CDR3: TGTGCCAGCAGCTTAGAGTGGACAGGGCCCTACGAGCAGTACTTC. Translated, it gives CASSLEWTGPYEQYF.

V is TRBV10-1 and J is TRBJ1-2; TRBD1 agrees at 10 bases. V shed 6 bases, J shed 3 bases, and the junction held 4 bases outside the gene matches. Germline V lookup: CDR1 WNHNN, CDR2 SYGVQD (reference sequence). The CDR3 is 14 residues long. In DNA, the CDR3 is TGCGCCAGCAGGAAGACAGGGGGCGACTATGGCTACACCTTC. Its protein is CASRKTGGDYGYTF.

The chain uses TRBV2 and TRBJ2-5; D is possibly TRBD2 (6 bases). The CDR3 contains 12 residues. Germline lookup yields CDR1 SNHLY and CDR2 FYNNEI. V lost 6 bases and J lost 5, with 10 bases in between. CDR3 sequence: CASRGGVETQYF. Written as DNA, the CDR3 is TGTGCCAGCAGAGGAGGGGTGGAGACCCAGTACTTC.

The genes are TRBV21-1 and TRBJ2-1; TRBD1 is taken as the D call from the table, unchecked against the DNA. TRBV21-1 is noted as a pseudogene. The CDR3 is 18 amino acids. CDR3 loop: CASSRGSIGTGVCNEQFF. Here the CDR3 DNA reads TGTGCCAGCAGCAGAGGAAGTATAGGGACAGGGGTATGCAATGAGCAGTTCTTC.

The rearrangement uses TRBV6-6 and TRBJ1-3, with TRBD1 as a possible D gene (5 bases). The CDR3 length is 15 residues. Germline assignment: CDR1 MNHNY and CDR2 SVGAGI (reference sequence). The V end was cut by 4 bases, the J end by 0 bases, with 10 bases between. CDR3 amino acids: CASSSDSRSGNTIYF. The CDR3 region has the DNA TGTGCCAGCAGTTCCGACAGCCGCTCTGGAAACACCATATATTTT.

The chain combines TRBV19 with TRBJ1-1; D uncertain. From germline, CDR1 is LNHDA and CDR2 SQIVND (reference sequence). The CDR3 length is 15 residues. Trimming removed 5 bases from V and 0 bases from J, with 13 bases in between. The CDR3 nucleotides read TGTGCCAGTAGTCCTCGTGGAGCATTGAACACTGAAGCTTTCTTT. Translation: CASSPRGALNTEAFF. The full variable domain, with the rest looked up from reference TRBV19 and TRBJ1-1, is DGGITQSPKYLFRKEGQNVTLSCEQNLNHDAMYWYRQDPGQGLRLIYYSQIVNDFQKGDIAEGYSVSREKKESFPLTVTSAQKNPTAFYLCASSPRGALNTEAFFGQGTRLTVV.

The CDR3 bases are TGTGCCAGCAGCGTTCAGGGGGGAACTGAAGCTTTCTTT. Its protein product is CASSVQGGTEAFF. The chain combines TRBV7-3 with TRBJ1-1; 7 bases align to TRBD1. J gave up 5 bases and V 5 bases, and 5 bases lay outside the gene matches. The germline V gene has CDR1 SGHTA and CDR2 FQGTGA. There are 13 residues in the CDR3.

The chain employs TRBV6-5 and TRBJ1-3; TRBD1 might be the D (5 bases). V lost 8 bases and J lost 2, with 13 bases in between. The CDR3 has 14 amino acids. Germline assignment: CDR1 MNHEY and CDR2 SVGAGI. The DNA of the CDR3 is TGTGCCAGCGGGGGGGGTATCACTGGAAACACCATATATTTT. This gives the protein CASGGGITGNTIYF.

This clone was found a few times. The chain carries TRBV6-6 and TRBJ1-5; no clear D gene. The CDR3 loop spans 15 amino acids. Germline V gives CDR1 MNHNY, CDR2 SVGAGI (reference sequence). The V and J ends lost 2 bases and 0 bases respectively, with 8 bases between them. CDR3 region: CASSYGQNSNQPQHF. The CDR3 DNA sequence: TGTGCCAGCAGTTACGGGCAGAATAGCAATCAGCCCCAGCATTTT.

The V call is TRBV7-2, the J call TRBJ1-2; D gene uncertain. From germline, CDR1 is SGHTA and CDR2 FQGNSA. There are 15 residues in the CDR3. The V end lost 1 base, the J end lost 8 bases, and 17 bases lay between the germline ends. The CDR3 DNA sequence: TGTGCCAGCAGCTTAGGAGGAACACAATCTCTCGGCTACACCTTC. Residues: CASSLGGTQSLGYTF.

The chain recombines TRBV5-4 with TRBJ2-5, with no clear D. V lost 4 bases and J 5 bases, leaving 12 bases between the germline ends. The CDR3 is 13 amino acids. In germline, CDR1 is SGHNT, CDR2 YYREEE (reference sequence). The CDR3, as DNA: TGTGCCAGCAGCGCCAACACCCAGGAGACCCAGTACTTC. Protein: CASSANTQETQYF.

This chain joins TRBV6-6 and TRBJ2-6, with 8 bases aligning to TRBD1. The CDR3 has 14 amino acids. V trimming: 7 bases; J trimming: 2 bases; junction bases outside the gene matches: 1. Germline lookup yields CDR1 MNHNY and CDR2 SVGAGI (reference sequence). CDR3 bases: TGTGCCAGCAAGGACAGGGCTGGGGCCAACGTCCTGACTTTC. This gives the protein CASKDRAGANVLTF.

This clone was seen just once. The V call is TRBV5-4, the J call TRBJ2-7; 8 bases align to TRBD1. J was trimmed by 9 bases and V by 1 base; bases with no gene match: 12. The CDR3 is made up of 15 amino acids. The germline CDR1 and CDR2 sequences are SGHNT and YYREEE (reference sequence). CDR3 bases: TGTGCCAGCAGCTTGAAAACAGGGGGGTCCGGGGTGCAGTACTTC. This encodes CASSLKTGGSGVQYF.

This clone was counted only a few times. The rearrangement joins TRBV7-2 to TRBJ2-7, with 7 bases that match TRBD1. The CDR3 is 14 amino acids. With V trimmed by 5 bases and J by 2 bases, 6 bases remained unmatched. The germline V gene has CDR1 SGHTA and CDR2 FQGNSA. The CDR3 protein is CASSARDSAYEQYF. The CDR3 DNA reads TGTGCCAGCAGCGCACGGGACAGCGCCTACGAGCAGTACTTC.